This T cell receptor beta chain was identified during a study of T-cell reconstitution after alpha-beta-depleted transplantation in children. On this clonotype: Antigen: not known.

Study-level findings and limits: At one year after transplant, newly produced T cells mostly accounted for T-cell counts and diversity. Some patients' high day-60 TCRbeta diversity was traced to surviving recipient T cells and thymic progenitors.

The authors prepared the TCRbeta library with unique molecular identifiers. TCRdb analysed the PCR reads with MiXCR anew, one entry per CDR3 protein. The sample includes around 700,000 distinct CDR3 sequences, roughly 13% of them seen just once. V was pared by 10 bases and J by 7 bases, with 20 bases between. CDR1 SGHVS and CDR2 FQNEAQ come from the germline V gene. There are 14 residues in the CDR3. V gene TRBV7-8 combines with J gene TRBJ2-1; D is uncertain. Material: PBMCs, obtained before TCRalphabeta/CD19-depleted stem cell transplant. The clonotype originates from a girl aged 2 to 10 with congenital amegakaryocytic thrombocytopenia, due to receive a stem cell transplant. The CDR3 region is CAISSSSRRNEQFF. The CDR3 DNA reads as TGTGCCATCTCATCTTCATCCCGGCGGAATGAGCAGTTCTTC. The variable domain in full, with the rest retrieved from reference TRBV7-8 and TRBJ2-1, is GAGVSQSPRYKVAKRGQDVALRCDPISGHVSLFWYQQALGQGPEFLTYFQNEAQLDKSGLPSDRFFAERPEGSVSTLKIQRTQQEDSAVYLCAISSSSRRNEQFFGPGTRLTVL.